The rows below give T cell receptor beta chains drawn from one sample of a study of blood T cell repertoires in COVID-19. Generated by immunoSEQ multiplex PCR, the TCRdb table keeps only in-frame clones and is missing some. The sample holds 150,000 to 180,000 clones, approximately 80% seen once. The sample consisted of peripheral blood. These receptors were taken from a woman aged 80 or older with acute or convalescent COVID-19. Each CDR3 is given with its conserved first and last residue. D genes are given only for firm matches. Size tells how often a clone was seen (once, few, many) or the class of an expanded clone, and some rows leave it out.

TRBV14	TRBJ1-1	TRBD1	few	TGTGCCAGCAGTTCTTTTGTTTGGACAGGGCCTGAAGCTTTCTTT	CASSSFVWTGPEAFF
TRBV14	TRBJ1-6	TRBD1	-	TGTGCCAGCAGCCAGGCCGGGACAGGGGATTCACCCCTCCACTTT	CASSQAGTGDSPLHF
TRBV4-2	TRBJ2-7	-	many	TGTGCCAGCAGCCAATCTTACTTAGCGGTCCTCGACAACGAGCAGTACTTC	CASSQSYLAVLDNEQYF
TRBV15	TRBJ2-1	TRBD1	-	TGTGCCACCAGCCTGGGACAGTACAATGAGCAGTTCTTC	CATSLGQYNEQFF
TRBV5-4	TRBJ1-2	-	few	TGTGCCAGCAGCTTGGCAGTTAGCAACTATGGCTACACCTTC	CASSLAVSNYGYTF
TRBV5-1	TRBJ2-1	TRBD2	-	TGCGCCAGCAGCCCCGGAGGGACTAGCGGGGCCAATGAGCAGTTCTTC	CASSPGGTSGANEQFF
TRBV6-5	TRBJ1-5	-	-	TGTGCCAGCAAGCAGGATGACAATCAGCCCCAGCATTTT	CASKQDDNQPQHF
TRBV19	TRBJ2-5	TRBD2	-	TGTGCCAGTAGTATGGCTAGCGGGGGGGCCTTCCAAGAGACCCAGTACTTC	CASSMASGGAFQETQYF
TRBV30	TRBJ1-5	-	-	TGTGCCTGGAGTGAAAGCGGCGATCAGCCCCAGCATTTT	CAWSESGDQPQHF
TRBV6-1	TRBJ1-5	-	-	TGTGCCAGCAGGGAAGGGGCACGGAATCAGCCCCAGCATTTT	CASREGARNQPQHF